This T cell receptor (beta chain) was recorded in a study of cytomegalovirus exposure and HLA in healthy donors. Notes on the study in general: Fewer N-insertions than the roughly 650-donor mean were reportedly shown by an Asian-associated ancestry cluster in a later analysis.

The CDR3 is 16 amino acids. The germline CDR1 and CDR2 sequences are SEHNR and FQNEAQ (reference sequence). V was clipped by 3 bases and J by 4 bases, with 16 bases between them. The PCR used 60 Vbeta and 13 Jbeta primers. TCRdb's table, derived via immunoSEQ multiplex PCR, lists solely in-frame clones and lacks some. Of roughly 170,000 clones listed, almost 85% are singletons. With regard to this clone: What it recognizes is unknown.

Sequencing used PBMCs. This chain connects TRBV7-9 to TRBJ1-3; D possibly corresponds to TRBD1 (5 bases). This TCR was sampled from a girl under 18 in good health and CMV-seropositive. The CDR3 DNA is TGTGCCAGCAGCTTGCTGAATGCAGGGTCCGGAAACACCATATATTTT. Translation: CASSLLNAGSGNTIYF.